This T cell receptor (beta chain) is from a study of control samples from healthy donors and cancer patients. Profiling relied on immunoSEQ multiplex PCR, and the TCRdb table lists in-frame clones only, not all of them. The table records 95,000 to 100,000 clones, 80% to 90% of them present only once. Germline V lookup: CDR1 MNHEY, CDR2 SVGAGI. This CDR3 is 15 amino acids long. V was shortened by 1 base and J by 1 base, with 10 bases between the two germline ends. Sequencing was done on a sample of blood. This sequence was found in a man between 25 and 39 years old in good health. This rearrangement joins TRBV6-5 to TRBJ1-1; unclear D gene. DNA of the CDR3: TGTGCCAGCAGTTACTACGGAGGCCCGAACACTGAAGCTTTCTTT. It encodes CASSYYGGPNTEAFF.